These T cell receptor beta chains were read from a single sample in a study of a mutant IDH1 vaccine in newly diagnosed glioma. Libraries were prepared by immunoSEQ multiplex PCR; TCRdb keeps only in-frame clonotypes and omits some of them. The profile shows over 55,000 clones, around 82% of them singletons. Which antigens these TCRs recognize remains unknown. Sequenced here: PBMCs, sampled from a glioma patient whose treatment included an IDH1 peptide vaccine. The receptor set was obtained from a woman aged 18-29 years with glioma. Some clones in this sample may be carry-over from other donors' samples. Both conserved end residues are part of each CDR3. The order of the fields is J gene, V gene, D gene, clone size, CDR3 DNA, CDR3 protein. D genes are given only for firm matches. A clone size is listed for some rows: how often the clone was seen (once, few, many), or a class if it is expanded.

>TRBJ1-1|TRBV14|NA|NA
TGTGCCAGCAGCCTACGGAACACTGAAGCTTTCTTT
CASSLRNTEAFF
>TRBJ1-2|TRBV9|NA|NA
TGTGCCAGCAGCGTAGTCCAGGATCCAATTGGTGGCTACACCTTC
CASSVVQDPIGGYTF
>TRBJ1-2|TRBV5-4|NA|NA
TGTGCCAGCAGCTACGGGGTTTTGGGCTACACCTTC
CASSYGVLGYTF
>TRBJ1-5|TRBV6-1|NA|NA
TGTGCCAGCAGTGATCAGGGTTCGCATCAGCCCCAGCATTTT
CASSDQGSHQPQHF
>TRBJ1-1|TRBV27|TRBD1|few
TGTGCCAGCAGGGTGTTAGGGACAGCTAAGAACACTGAAGCTTTCTTT
CASRVLGTAKNTEAFF
>TRBJ2-5|TRBV7-9|TRBD1|NA
TGTGCCAGCAGCAGAGGGACAGCCATCCAAGAGACCCAGTACTTC
CASSRGTAIQETQYF
>TRBJ2-7|TRBV4-1|TRBD2|NA
TGCGCCAGCAGCCAAGGCCAAGGGACTAGACCCTTCTACGAGCAGTACTTC
CASSQGQGTRPFYEQYF
>TRBJ1-6|TRBV15|TRBD1|NA
TGTGCCACCAGGCCGGGACAGGGGACCTCCTATAATTCACCCCTCCACTTT
CATRPGQGTSYNSPLHF
>TRBJ2-7|TRBV6-1|NA|NA
TGTGCCAGCAGTGAAACAGGTACCTCACCCTACGAGCAGTACTTC
CASSETGTSPYEQYF
>TRBJ2-2|TRBV5-1|NA|NA
TGCGCCAGCACAAGGACAGAGAACACCGGGGAGCTGTTTTTT
CASTRTENTGELFF
>TRBJ2-2|TRBV6-1|TRBD1|few
TGTGCCAGCAGTGAAGCGAGGGGGCGGACCGGGGAGCTGTTTTTT
CASSEARGRTGELFF
>TRBJ1-2|TRBV4-3|NA|few
TGCGCCAGCAGCCAAGACCAGGGTCGATATGGCTACACCTTC
CASSQDQGRYGYTF
>TRBJ1-5|TRBV28|NA|NA
TGTGCCAGCAGTTTCCCCCCGGTGTCCCTAAATCAGCCCCAGCATTTT
CASSFPPVSLNQPQHF
>TRBJ2-2|TRBV27|TRBD2|NA
TGTGCCAGCAGTTTTTGGGTAGCGGGGGGGCGATCCGACACCGGGGAGCTGTTTTTT
CASSFWVAGGRSDTGELFF
>TRBJ1-1|TRBV19|TRBD1|NA
TGTGCCAGTAGTATGGGGACAGGCCTTGGTGGGACTGAAGCTTTCTTT
CASSMGTGLGGTEAFF
>TRBJ2-3|TRBV11-2|TRBD2|NA
TGTGCCAGCAGCTTAGACCTAGCGGGGGGGTATACGCAGTATTTT
CASSLDLAGGYTQYF
>TRBJ2-7|TRBV7-9|TRBD1|NA
TGTGCCAGCAGCTCAATTGGGACAGTCGAGCAGTACTTC
CASSSIGTVEQYF
>TRBJ1-2|TRBV6-1|NA|NA
TGTGCCAGCAGAGCCCGGACAGCCATCTATGGCTACACCTTC
CASRARTAIYGYTF
>TRBJ2-1|TRBV28|TRBD2|NA
TGTGCCAGCAGGCGGGGACTAGCGGGAGGCCCTTGGGAGCAGTTCTTC
CASRRGLAGGPWEQFF
>TRBJ1-6|TRBV5-1|NA|NA
TGCGCCAGCAGCCGGGACGGCGATAATTCACCCCTCCACTTT
CASSRDGDNSPLHF
>TRBJ2-2|TRBV19|NA|NA
TGTGCCACTCGCGGTATGAGGTTCGGGGAGCTGTTTTTT
CATRGMRFGELFF
>TRBJ2-3|TRBV18|TRBD2|once
TGTGCCAGCTCACCAAGGACTAGCGGGAGCACAGATACGCAGTATTTT
CASSPRTSGSTDTQYF
>TRBJ1-3|TRBV5-1|NA|few
TGCGCCAGCAGCTTGAGCCTCTCTGGAAACACCATATATTTT
CASSLSLSGNTIYF
>TRBJ1-5|TRBV7-2|NA|NA
TGTGCCAGCAGCCGGGGTAGCAATCAGCCCCAGCATTTT
CASSRGSNQPQHF
>TRBJ2-7|TRBV7-2|TRBD2|NA
TGTGCCAGCAGTCCCACTAGCGCCAGCTCCTACGAGCAGTACTTC
CASSPTSASSYEQYF
>TRBJ2-7|TRBV7-9|NA|NA
TGTGCCAGCAGCCCCGGGACTCCCTACGAGCAGTACTTC
CASSPGTPYEQYF